This T cell receptor (beta chain) is from a study of cytomegalovirus exposure and HLA in healthy donors. Whole-study results and caveats: Associated with cytomegalovirus, according to the listing, were 150 to 200 TCR beta chains.

Using immunoSEQ multiplex PCR, the repertoire was profiled, and TCRdb retains in-frame clones only, with some absent. The data hold 45,000 to 65,000 clones, with more than 70% observed a single time. V was clipped by 4 bases and J by 2 bases, with 15 bases between them. CDR1 is SQVTM and CDR2 is ANQGSEA in the germline V gene. The CDR3 has 14 amino acids. To note about this clone: Its antigen remains unidentified.

The sample comprised PBMCs. This chain uses TRBV29-1 with TRBJ2-7, with TRBD1 as a possible D gene (5 bases). This clonotype was obtained from a woman younger than 30 in good health and CMV-seropositive. DNA of the CDR3: TGCAGCGTTGGGAAAAACAGGCGCGCCTACGAGCAGTACTTC. Its protein is CSVGKNRRAYEQYF.